This TCR beta chain was sequenced during a study of patients and donors after allogeneic stem cell transplantation. One entry per CDR3 protein results from TCRdb running MiXCR on the RT-PCR reads. This table has fewer than 60,000 distinct CDR3 sequences, 10% to 15% appearing once. Germline V lookup: CDR1 SGHDN, CDR2 FVKESK. The length of the CDR3 is 16 residues. V gave up 1 base and J gave up 1 base; unmatched junction bases: 5. The chain is built from TRBV14 and TRBJ2-3, with 7 nucleotides matching TRBD1. Sequencing was done on a sample of blood, either unsorted or a sorted T cell fraction (not recorded which). The sequence was collected from a human donor who was either an allogeneic HSCT recipient or a stem cell or donor lymphocyte infusion donor (not recorded which). It is not recorded whose cells these are; they may come from a transplant donor. The DNA for the CDR3 is TGTGCCAGCAGCCAAGTAACCGGGACAGGCACAGATACGCAGTATTTT. Encoded protein: CASSQVTGTGTDTQYF.